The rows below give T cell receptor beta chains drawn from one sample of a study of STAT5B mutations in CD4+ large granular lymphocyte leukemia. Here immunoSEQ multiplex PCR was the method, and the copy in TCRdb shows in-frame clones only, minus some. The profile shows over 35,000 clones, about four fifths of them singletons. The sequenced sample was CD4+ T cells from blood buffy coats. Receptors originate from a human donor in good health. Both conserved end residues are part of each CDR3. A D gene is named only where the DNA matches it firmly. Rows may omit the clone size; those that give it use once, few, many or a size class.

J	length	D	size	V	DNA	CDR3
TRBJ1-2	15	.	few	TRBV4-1	TGCGCCAGCAGCTTATTAGGCGGGGCGGCCTATGGCTACACCTTC	CASSLLGGAAYGYTF
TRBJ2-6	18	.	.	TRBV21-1	TGTGCCAGCAGCAAAGGGGGGGGACGGTACTCTGGGGCCAACGTCCTGACTTTC	CASSKGGGRYSGANVLTF
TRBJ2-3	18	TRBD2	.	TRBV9	TGTGCCAGCAGCGAGGGGACTAGCGGGAACCGCATCACAGATACGCAGTATTTT	CASSEGTSGNRITDTQYF
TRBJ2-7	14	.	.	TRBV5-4	TGTGCCAGCAGCCTACAGGGTATTCCCTACGAGCAGTACTTC	CASSLQGIPYEQYF
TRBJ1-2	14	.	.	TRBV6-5	TGTGCCAGCAGCCGACTTCAGACTACCTATGGCTACACCTTC	CASSRLQTTYGYTF
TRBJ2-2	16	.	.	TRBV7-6	TGTGCCAGCAGCTTACCGGGACTCGAGTACACCGGGGAGCTGTTTTTT	CASSLPGLEYTGELFF
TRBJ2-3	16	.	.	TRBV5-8	TGTGCCAGCAGCTTGGGTAATTCGGTGACAACAGATACGCAGTATTTT	CASSLGNSVTTDTQYF
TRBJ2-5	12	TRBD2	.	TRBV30	TGTGCCTTCACTAGCGGGGGAGAGACCCAGTACTTC	CAFTSGGETQYF
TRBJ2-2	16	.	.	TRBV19	TGTGCCAGTAGTCCCCACGAGACAGGGAACACCGGGGAGCTGTTTTTT	CASSPHETGNTGELFF
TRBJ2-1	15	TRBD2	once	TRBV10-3	TGTGCCATCAGCTGGGGACTAGCGGGTGACAATGAGCAGTTCTTC	CAISWGLAGDNEQFF
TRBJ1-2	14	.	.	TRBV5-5	TGTGCCAGCAGCTTAGGAACGGGGAACTATGGCTACACCTTC	CASSLGTGNYGYTF
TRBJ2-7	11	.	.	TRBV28	TGTGCCAGCAGTTTGACCTACGAGCAGTACTTC	CASSLTYEQYF
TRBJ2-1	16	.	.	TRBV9	TGTGCCAGCAGCACCGACCCTAGTGGCAGTTACAATGAGCAGTTCTTC	CASSTDPSGSYNEQFF
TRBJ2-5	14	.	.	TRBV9	TGTGCCAGCAGCCGGTCCGGTGTACGGGAGACCCAGTACTTC	CASSRSGVRETQYF
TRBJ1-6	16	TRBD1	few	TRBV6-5	TGTGCCAGCAGTTACTCGAGTGGGACAGTTAATTCACCCCTCCACTTT	CASSYSSGTVNSPLHF
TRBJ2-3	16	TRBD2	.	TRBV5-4	TGTGCCAGCAGCTTGGCGAGCGGGGGAAGCACAGATACGCAGTATTTT	CASSLASGGSTDTQYF
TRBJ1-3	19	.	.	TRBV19	TGTGCCAGTAGTATGGATTTTCTTGCTCGGGGGGCTTCTGGAAACACCATATATTTT	CASSMDFLARGASGNTIYF
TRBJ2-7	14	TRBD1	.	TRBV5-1	TGCGCCAGCAGCCCCGGACAGGGGGTTTCGTTGCAGTACTTC	CASSPGQGVSLQYF
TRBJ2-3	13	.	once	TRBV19	TGTGCCAGTAGTATGGCAGGAACAGATACGCAGTATTTT	CASSMAGTDTQYF
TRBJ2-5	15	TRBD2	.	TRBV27	TGTGCCAGCAGTTTAATCACTAGCGGGGGGGGGACCCAGTACTTC	CASSLITSGGGTQYF
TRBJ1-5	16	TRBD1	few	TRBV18	TGTGCCAGCTCACCCCCCGGACAGGGAAACAATCAGCCCCAGCATTTT	CASSPPGQGNNQPQHF
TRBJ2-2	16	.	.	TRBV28	TGTGCCAGCAGTTTATTTACCAATTCGAACACCGGGGAGCTGTTTTTT	CASSLFTNSNTGELFF
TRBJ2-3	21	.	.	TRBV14	TGTGCCAGCAGCCAAGATTCTAAATCAGACCTCAGGGGGGGTAGCACAGATACGCAGTATTTT	CASSQDSKSDLRGGSTDTQYF
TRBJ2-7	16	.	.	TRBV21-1	TGTGCCAGCAGCAAAGACGGAGCGGGAGGTGCCTACGAGCAGTACTTC	CASSKDGAGGAYEQYF
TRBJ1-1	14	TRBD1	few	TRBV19	TGTGCCAGTAGGAGGGACAGTCTGAACACTGAAGCTTTCTTT	CASRRDSLNTEAFF
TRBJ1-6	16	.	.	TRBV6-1	TGTGCCAGCAGGGAACAGGGAGCTCCTTATAATTCACCCCTCCACTTT	CASREQGAPYNSPLHF
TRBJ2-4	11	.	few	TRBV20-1	TGCAGTGCAGGGTCCAAAAACATTCAGTACTTC	CSAGSKNIQYF
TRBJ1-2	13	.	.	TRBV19	TGTGCCAGTAGTACCACGGGGGACTATGGCTACACCTTC	CASSTTGDYGYTF
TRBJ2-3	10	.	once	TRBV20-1	TGCAGTGCTAAAACAGATACGCAGTATTTT	CSAKTDTQYF
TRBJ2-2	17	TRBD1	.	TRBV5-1	TGCGCCAGCAGCTTGGCGGGGACAGGGGCGAACACCGGGGAGCTGTTTTTT	CASSLAGTGANTGELFF
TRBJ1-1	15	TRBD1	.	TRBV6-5	TGTGCCAGCAGCCAACCCCGGGACAGGGGTACTGAAGCTTTCTTT	CASSQPRDRGTEAFF
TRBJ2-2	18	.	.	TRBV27	TGTGCCAGCAGTTTAAATGTCGTCTGGGGCCCCGACACCGGGGAGCTGTTTTTT	CASSLNVVWGPDTGELFF
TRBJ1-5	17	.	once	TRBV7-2	TGTGCCAGCAGCTTAGAGGGGGGTTGGGAAGGCAATCAGCCCCAGCATTTT	CASSLEGGWEGNQPQHF
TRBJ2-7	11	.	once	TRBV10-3	TGTGCCATCAGTGATCTTCGGGAGCAGTACTTC	CAISDLREQYF
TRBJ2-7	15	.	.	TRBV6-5	TGTGCCAGCAGTTACTCGTGGGACACCGCCTACGAGCAGTACTTC	CASSYSWDTAYEQYF
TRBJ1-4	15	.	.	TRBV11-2	TGTGCCAGCAGCTTAGAGCACTTGAAAGTTGCAAAACTGTTTTTT	CASSLEHLKVAKLFF
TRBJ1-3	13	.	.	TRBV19	TGTGCCAGGGCAAGGGGCAGCGGAAACACCATATATTTT	CARARGSGNTIYF
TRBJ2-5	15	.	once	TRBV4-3	TGCGCCAGCAGCCAAGGAAGAGGGGTGCAAGAGACCCAGTACTTC	CASSQGRGVQETQYF
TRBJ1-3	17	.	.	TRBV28	TGTGCCAGCAGTTTGACGGGTGGGGCGACCTCTGGAAACACCATATATTTT	CASSLTGGATSGNTIYF
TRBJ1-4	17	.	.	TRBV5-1	TGCGCCAGCAGCTTGGGAGGCAGCTTTGCAACTAATGAAAAACTGTTTTTT	CASSLGGSFATNEKLFF
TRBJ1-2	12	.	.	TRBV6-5	TGTGCCAGCAGTTACCGCGGGGATGGCTACACCTTC	CASSYRGDGYTF
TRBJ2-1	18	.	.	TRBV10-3	TGTGCCATCAGTGAGTCGAAGGAGTTGAGGCGGGGTCACAATGAGCAGTTCTTC	CAISESKELRRGHNEQFF
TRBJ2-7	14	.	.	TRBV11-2	TGTGCCAGCAGCTCCCCCAGCAGGGGACCCGAGCAGTACTTC	CASSSPSRGPEQYF
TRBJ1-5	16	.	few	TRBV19	TGTGCCAGTAGTATACCCCGGGGTTTGAGCAATCAGCCCCAGCATTTT	CASSIPRGLSNQPQHF
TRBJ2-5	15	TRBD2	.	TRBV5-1	TGCGCCAGCAGCGGCTCCGGGACTAGCGCAGAGACCCAGTACTTC	CASSGSGTSAETQYF